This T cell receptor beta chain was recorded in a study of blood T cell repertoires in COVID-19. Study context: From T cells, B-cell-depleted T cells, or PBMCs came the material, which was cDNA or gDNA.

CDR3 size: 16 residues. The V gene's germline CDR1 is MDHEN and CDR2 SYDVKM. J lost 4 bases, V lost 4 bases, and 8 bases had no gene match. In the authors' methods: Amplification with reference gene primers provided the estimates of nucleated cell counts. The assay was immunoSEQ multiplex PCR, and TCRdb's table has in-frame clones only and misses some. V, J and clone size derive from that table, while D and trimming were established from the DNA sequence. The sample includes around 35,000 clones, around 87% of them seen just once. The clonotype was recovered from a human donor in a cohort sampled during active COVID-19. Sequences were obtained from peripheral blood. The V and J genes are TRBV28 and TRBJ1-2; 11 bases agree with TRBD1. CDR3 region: CASSSSGTGGFYGYTF. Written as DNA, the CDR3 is TGTGCCAGCAGTTCGTCCGGGACAGGGGGTTTCTATGGCTACACCTTC.